This T cell receptor beta chain was observed in a study of follicular helper T cells after annual influenza vaccination. General observations from the study: Day 7 ICOS+CD38+ clones later appeared mostly in ICOS-CD38- cTfh. Recurrent ICOS+CD38+ cTfh clonotypes included tetramer and AIM influenza-specific ones.

Some clones are missing from TCRdb's copy, which holds only in-frame ones; the method was immunoSEQ multiplex PCR. The data show roughly 4,200 clones, with approximately 82% seen just once and 0.87% held by the top ten. With respect to this clone: Antigen unknown.

Specified time point: 2015-2016 season, 7 days after influenza vaccination. Germline lookup yields CDR1 MDHEN and CDR2 SYDVKM. V lost 5 bases and J lost 8, with 18 bases in between. This CDR3 has 14 amino acids. The receptor was derived from an adult who received the influenza vaccine. This chain links TRBV28 with TRBJ1-1, with D possibly matching TRBD1 (5 bases). Sequenced here: CXCR5+ CD38- circulating T follicular helper cells from blood, sampled 7 days after influenza vaccination. Specified subset: circulating Tfh, non-naive CD4+CXCR5+PD-1+ (ICOS+CD38+ or ICOS-CD38-). CDR3 sequence (DNA): TGTGCCAGCAGTCCCGGGGCAGGGAGGCCCGAAGCTTTCTTT. Translating gives CASSPGAGRPEAFF.